What follows are 16 T cell receptor beta chains derived from one specimen sequenced in a study of OX40 agonist ivuxolimab in advanced cancers. Measured with immunoSEQ multiplex PCR; TCRdb has only the in-frame clones, and not every one. The repertoire holds tens of thousands of clones, with approximately 87% as singletons. Here the sequenced sample was CD4+ or CD8+ T cells sorted from blood, taken in a trial of the OX40 agonist ivuxolimab. Receptor source: an adult with an advanced solid tumor such as melanoma, head and neck, liver or kidney cancer.

As DNA, the CDR3 is TGTGCCAGCACCCAAAGCGGGACTGTAGCCAAAAACATTCAGTACTTC. It encodes CASTQSGTVAKNIQYF. The rearrangement uses TRBV28 and TRBJ2-4; 7 positions match TRBD2. Looked up from germline, CDR1 is MDHEN and CDR2 is SYDVKM. The ends lost 7 bases at V and 0 bases at J; junction bases unmatched: 9. The CDR3 is 16 amino acids.

This chain joins TRBV18 and TRBJ2-2; D not resolved. The CDR3 contains 12 residues. V was clipped by 3 bases and J by 6 bases, with 5 bases between them. Germline values: CDR1 KGHSH, CDR2 LQKENI. CDR3 in amino acids: CASSPASGELFF. The CDR3 DNA follows: TGTGCCAGCTCACCGGCTTCCGGGGAGCTGTTTTTT.

This chain connects TRBV28 to TRBJ1-1, with D perhaps matching TRBD1 (5 bases). Between the trimmed V and J ends, which lost 0 bases and 5 bases, there was a span of 13 bases. The V gene's germline CDR1 is MDHEN and CDR2 SYDVKM. CDR3 size: 15 residues. CDR3 bases: TGTGCCAGCAGTTTATGGGGGGGTCGTGGAACTGAAGCTTTCTTT. It encodes CASSLWGGRGTEAFF.

This rearrangement joins TRBV11-2 to TRBJ2-2; 13 bases line up with TRBD2. Per the germline V gene, CDR1 is SGHAT and CDR2 is FQNNGV. The CDR3 extends over 17 amino acids. Losses at the gene ends were 5 bases for V and 4 bases for J; bases not matched to a gene: 7. This chain's CDR3 is CASSLGLAGSGTGELFF. Written as DNA, the CDR3 is TGTGCCAGCAGCCTGGGACTAGCGGGGTCGGGCACCGGGGAGCTGTTTTTT.

The genes are TRBV4-1 and TRBJ2-3; D possibly uses TRBD1 or TRBD2 (5 bases each). The V end lost 4 bases, the J end lost 3 bases, and 17 bases lay between the germline ends. The CDR3 has 16 residues. Germline-derived CDR1 and CDR2 are MGHRA and YSYEKL. This chain's CDR3 is CASSPEWGRRTDTQYF. The CDR3 region has the DNA TGCGCCAGCAGCCCCGAGTGGGGACGGCGGACAGATACGCAGTATTTT.

The genes are TRBV29-1 and TRBJ2-1, with 8 bases aligning to TRBD2. In germline, CDR1 is SQVTM, CDR2 ANQGSEA. The junction had 8 bases not matched to a gene; V was cut back by 2 bases and J by 5 bases. There are 15 residues in the CDR3. CDR3 in amino acids: CSVEREGLGHNEQFF. In DNA, the CDR3 is TGCAGCGTTGAAAGGGAGGGACTAGGACACAATGAGCAGTTCTTC.

The CDR3 DNA is TGTGCCTGGAAACCCGGGACAGCGAACACCGGGGAGCTGTTTTTT. It codes for CAWKPGTANTGELFF. The chain uses TRBV30 and TRBJ2-2, with 7 bases fitting TRBD1. Germline CDR1 GTSNPN, CDR2 SVGIG (reference sequence). The CDR3 covers 15 residues. V lost 4 bases, J lost 0 bases, and 5 bases stayed unmatched.

The gene calls are TRBV5-1 and TRBJ1-1; a weak D match, TRBD1 (6 bases). CDR1 and CDR2 from the germline V gene are SGHRS and YFSETQ. CDR3 length: 16 residues. The V end was cut by 1 base, the J end by 0 bases, with 13 bases between. In nucleotides, the CDR3 is TGCGCCAGCAGCTTGATTTCAGGGGTTATGAACACTGAAGCTTTCTTT. As protein: CASSLISGVMNTEAFF.

Written as DNA, the CDR3 is TGTGCCAGCAGCTCAATACGGGGGAAGAACACTGAAGCTTTCTTT. It codes for CASSSIRGKNTEAFF. J is TRBJ1-1 and V is TRBV7-2, with a possible D match to TRBD1 (5 bases). The V gene lost 4 bases and the J gene lost 1 base, with 13 bases spanning the gap. CDR3 length: 15 residues. Germline V gene lookup returns CDR1 SGHTA and CDR2 FQGNSA.

The V gene is TRBV5-5, the J gene TRBJ1-2, with a tentative D call TRBD1 (6 bases). Germline-derived CDR1 and CDR2 are SGHKS and YYEKEE (reference sequence). V dropped 0 bases and J dropped 4 bases, with 13 bases sitting between them. The CDR3 sequence is 15 residues long. The CDR3 region is CASSLGLQGAYGYTF. The DNA for the CDR3 is TGTGCCAGCAGCTTGGGACTACAGGGCGCCTATGGCTACACCTTC.

The rearrangement links TRBV6-6 to TRBJ1-5; D gene unclear. Trimming shortened V by 0 bases and J by 1 base, and 7 bases separated the two germline ends. The CDR3 extends over 15 amino acids. From germline, CDR1 is MNHNY and CDR2 SVGAGI (reference sequence). The CDR3 loop reads CASSYSFRSNQPQHF. The CDR3 DNA reads as TGTGCCAGCAGTTACTCGTTTAGAAGCAATCAGCCCCAGCATTTT.

The rearrangement uses TRBV5-1 and TRBJ2-2, with 9 bases fitting TRBD1. The CDR3 has 16 residues. Trimming at V came to 2 bases and at J to 4 bases, leaving 6 bases not matched to a gene. The germline gives CDR1 SGHRS, CDR2 YFSETQ. The CDR3 loop reads CASSLGPGQGTGELFF. The CDR3 nucleotides are TGCGCCAGCAGCTTAGGTCCGGGACAGGGCACCGGGGAGCTGTTTTTT.

This sequence joins TRBV28 and TRBJ1-2; no clear D gene. The CDR3 sequence is 13 residues long. Germline V gene lookup returns CDR1 MDHEN and CDR2 SYDVKM. The V and J ends lost 7 bases and 7 bases respectively, with 16 bases between them. The CDR3 nucleotides are TGTGCCAGCACCATGGGCCTTCGTGGTGGCTACACCTTC. Translating it yields CASTMGLRGGYTF.

The chain uses TRBV5-1 and TRBJ2-3; 8 positions agree with TRBD2. The CDR3 consists of 15 residues. Looked up from germline, CDR1 is SGHRS and CDR2 is YFSETQ. Trimming removed 4 bases from V and 3 bases from J; junction bases left unmatched: 7. Here the CDR3 DNA reads TGCGCCAGCAGCGTCACAAGCGGGAGTACAGATACGCAGTATTTT. It translates to CASSVTSGSTDTQYF.

The chain combines TRBV7-8 with TRBJ1-4; no clear D. Germline V gene sequence: CDR1 SGHVS, CDR2 FQNEAQ. The V end lost 4 bases, the J end lost 1 base, and 16 bases lay between the germline ends. The CDR3 has 17 residues. Here the CDR3 DNA reads TGTGCCAGCAGCTCAGTCCCGGCCCTGGTAACTAATGAAAAACTGTTTTTT. Translation gives CASSSVPALVTNEKLFF.

The chain carries TRBV7-2 and TRBJ2-7, with D unresolved. Trimming pared 0 bases from V and 4 bases from J, leaving 13 bases between. The CDR3 spans 15 residues. Germline loops: CDR1 SGHTA, CDR2 FQGNSA. DNA of the CDR3: TGTGCCAGCAGCTTAGCGGCGGTGAGTTCTTACGAGCAGTACTTC. Protein product: CASSLAAVSSYEQYF.